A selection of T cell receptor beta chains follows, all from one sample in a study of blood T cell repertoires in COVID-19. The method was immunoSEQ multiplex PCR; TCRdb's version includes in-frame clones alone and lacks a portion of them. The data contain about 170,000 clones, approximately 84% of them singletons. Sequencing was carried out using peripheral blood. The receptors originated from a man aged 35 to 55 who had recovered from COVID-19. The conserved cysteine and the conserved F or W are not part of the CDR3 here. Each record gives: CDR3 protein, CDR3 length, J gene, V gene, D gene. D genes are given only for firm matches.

ASSVGDGTYGYT	12	TRBJ1-2	TRBV9	NA
ASSVEVTGGSYEQY	14	TRBJ2-7	TRBV9	TRBD1
ASSLNIYNSPLH	12	TRBJ1-6	TRBV7-3	NA
ASSLTRAGEQY	11	TRBJ2-7	TRBV7-3	NA
ASSEPQAGKETQY	13	TRBJ2-5	TRBV10-1	NA
ATSDRQGGSGELF	13	TRBJ2-2	TRBV24-1	TRBD1
ASSSLADTGELF	12	TRBJ2-2	TRBV3-1/TRBV3-2	NA
SVEDVLEGYEQY	12	TRBJ2-7	TRBV29-1	NA
ASSYRGLGDYGYT	13	TRBJ1-2	TRBV6-5	NA
ASSVRTIQGSVLY	13	TRBJ2-7	TRBV11-2	NA
ASGRALTTSNYGYT	14	TRBJ1-2	TRBV2	NA
ASSLEASGGYEQY	13	TRBJ2-7	TRBV7-2	TRBD2
ASSYPRDRRTYEQY	14	TRBJ2-7	TRBV6-4	TRBD1
ASSQDVPGNPYNEQF	15	TRBJ2-1	TRBV4-2	NA
ASSLEPQETQY	11	TRBJ2-5	TRBV5-1	NA
ASDSRDSYNTEAF	13	TRBJ1-1	TRBV6-5	TRBD1
ASSESGISYEQY	12	TRBJ2-7	TRBV6-1	NA
AISETGRDGYT	11	TRBJ1-2	TRBV10-3	NA
ASSHVYGQMNTEAF	14	TRBJ1-1	TRBV4-3	NA
ASSIERGGLNEQF	13	TRBJ2-1	TRBV7-9	TRBD2
ASSLAGGFEQF	11	TRBJ2-1	TRBV5-6	TRBD2
ATSDRQEKETQY	12	TRBJ2-5	TRBV24-1	NA